This TCR beta chain came from a study of siplizumab effects on memory and regulatory T cells. Assayed TCR templates numbered about 10^5 for each sample. Profiling relied on immunoSEQ multiplex PCR, and the TCRdb table lists in-frame clones only, not all of them. The sample contains 85,000 to 90,000 clones, approximately 90% of which appear only once. Overall study findings and caveats: A minor share of alloreactive clones matched unstimulated subsets. Unstimulated naive T cells seemed to show more diversity than memory cells did, and they also seemed to be among the major contributors to the alloresponse.

Per the germline V gene, CDR1 is SGHDT and CDR2 is YYEEEE. Trimming took 2 bases from V and 4 from J, leaving 10 bases between them. The CDR3 extends over 14 amino acids. This clone was counted a few times. Its antigen is not known. The clonotype comes from a human donor in good health. Source material: CD4+ T cells sorted from blood. The genes are TRBV5-6 and TRBJ1-5; no reliable D call. The CDR3 nucleotides read TGTGCCAGCAGCTTCGGCCAAACGAATCAGCCCCAGCATTTT. It encodes CASSFGQTNQPQHF. The variable domain in full, completed from reference TRBV5-6 and TRBJ1-5, reads DAGVTQSPTHLIKTRGQQVTLRCSPKSGHDTVSWYQQALGQGPQFIFQYYEEEERQRGNFPDRFSGHQFPNYSSELNVNALLLGDSALYLCASSFGQTNQPQHFGDGTRLSIL.